This paragraph covers one TCR beta chain sequence. Its specific antigen is unknown. No qualities accompany the bases; no much larger clone lies one base away. The CDR3 regions of human TCRbeta chains were analyzed by immunosequencing. Processing in the source paper ran as follows. Repertoire TCRs were matched against a reference library of SARS-CoV-2-specific TCRs generated with the MIRA antigen-specificity platform. Breadth was defined as the fraction of unique TCRs that were SARS-CoV-2-associated, and depth was defined as the fraction of total T cells that were SARS-CoV-2-associated. Using the MIRA data, each spike-specific TCR was mapped to the spike region that the TCR reacts to and placed in a CD4 or CD8 class. Log10-transformed breadth and depth values were compared by one-way ANOVA with Sidak's multiple comparisons tests. TCRdb retrieved this table from immuneACCESS and kept in-frame rearrangements only. Not all clones are present; in checked studies, unresolved V genes account for under half, and no reason is known for the remainder. V and J calls and clone size are those listed in that table; D and trimming were worked out from the DNA. The sample table contains about 89,000 clones; only one count was recorded for around 91% of them. The ten largest clones represent 5.2% of the sample.

These data come from a study of T cell responses to AZD1222 COVID-19 vaccine (TCRdb year 2021). Concerning the study at large: A total of about 230 trial participants underwent TCR sequencing, of whom some 210 received two doses of AZD1222 and some 26 received two doses of the MenACWY control vaccine. Trial participants were enrolled by age into subgroups of 18-55, 56-69 and 70-plus years, and around 150, 29 and 61 TCR-sequenced participants, respectively, were included in these subgroups. Study-wide findings and limitations: In the small 56-69-year group, the increase in depth fell short of significance, most likely because of low power. Because no day 14 peak-response samples were available, repertoires were characterized only after the peak T cell response. Conclusions about previously exposed vaccinees were limited because only 6 or 7 AZD1222 recipients were SARS-CoV-2 seropositive at baseline. Reportedly, close to half of the unique spike-specific TCRs recognized epitopes lying outside the regions that are mutated in the B.1.351 and B.1.1.7 variants. Participants were mostly white British and included more females than males, and it was suggested by the authors that clonal diversity may have been underestimated. The whole spike protein was spanned by vaccine-associated CD4 TCRs, and dominant responses were seen in regions 160-218 and 743-854. Spike-specific TCR breadth and depth rose significantly after two AZD1222 doses compared with day 0 and with MenACWY recipients.

Reading the label with the study, this specimen's time point is: baseline before first vaccination. What the treatment or condition label conveys for this sample: meningococcal conjugate vaccine given as trial control. Vaccinee samples were obtained from the UK trials COV001 and COV002, which included a single-blind randomized controlled phase 2/3 trial of AZD1222 (ChAdOx1 nCoV-19) in healthy adults. For TCRbeta chain sequencing, PBMC samples from trial participants were taken at day 0 and at day 28 after the second dose. The sample in question was peripheral blood, obtained on day 0 of MenACWY control vaccination. The receptor comes from an adult in good health.

The DNA sequence follows: TGTGCCAGCAGCGTCGGGACAGGGGCCGCGGGTGAGCAGTTCTTC. The resulting protein is CASSVGTGAAGEQFF. The chain employs TRBV9 and TRBJ2-1; 10 of the junction bases match TRBD1. The germline V gene sets CDR1 to SGDLS and CDR2 to YYNGEE. V is trimmed back by 2 bases and J by 9 bases, and the junction contains 8 bases that no gene match accounts for. The CDR3 contains 15 residues, cysteine and phenylalanine counted. Only the CDR3 region is kept as DNA, spanning 45 bases read in frame from base 1.